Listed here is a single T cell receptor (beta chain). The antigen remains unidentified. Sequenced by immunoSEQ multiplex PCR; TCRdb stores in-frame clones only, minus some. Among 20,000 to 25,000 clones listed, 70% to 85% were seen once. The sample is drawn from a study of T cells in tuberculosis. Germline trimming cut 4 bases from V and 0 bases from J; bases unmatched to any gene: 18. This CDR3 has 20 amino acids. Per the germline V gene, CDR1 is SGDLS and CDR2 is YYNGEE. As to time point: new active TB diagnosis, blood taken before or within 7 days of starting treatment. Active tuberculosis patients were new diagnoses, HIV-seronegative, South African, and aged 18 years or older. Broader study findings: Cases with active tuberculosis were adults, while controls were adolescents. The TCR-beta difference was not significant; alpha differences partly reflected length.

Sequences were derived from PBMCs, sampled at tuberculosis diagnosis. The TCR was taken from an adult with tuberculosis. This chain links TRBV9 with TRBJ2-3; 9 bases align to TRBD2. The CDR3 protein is CASSIDGASGAVISTDTQYF. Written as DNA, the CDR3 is TGTGCCAGCAGCATTGATGGGGCTAGCGGGGCCGTGATTAGCACAGATACGCAGTATTTT.